This T cell receptor beta chain appears in the sequencing data of a study of tumor T cells in aggressive B-cell lymphoma. The assay was immunoSEQ multiplex PCR, and TCRdb's table has in-frame clones only and misses some. In the table there are under 7,000 clones, roughly 87% of which are singletons. CDR3 length: 17 residues. Germline V gene data show CDR1 as MGHRA and CDR2 as YSYEKL. Trimming pared 4 bases from V and 8 bases from J, leaving 21 bases between. A single count supports this clone. V is TRBV4-1 and J is TRBJ1-6; D possibly corresponds to TRBD1 (6 bases). The specimen sequenced was tumor tissue. The clonotype originates from an adult with diffuse large B cell lymphoma. CDR3 DNA: TGCGCCAGCAGCCGTTCAGGGAGGGGGTTGACCGATTCACCCCTCCACTTT. Protein: CASSRSGRGLTDSPLHF.